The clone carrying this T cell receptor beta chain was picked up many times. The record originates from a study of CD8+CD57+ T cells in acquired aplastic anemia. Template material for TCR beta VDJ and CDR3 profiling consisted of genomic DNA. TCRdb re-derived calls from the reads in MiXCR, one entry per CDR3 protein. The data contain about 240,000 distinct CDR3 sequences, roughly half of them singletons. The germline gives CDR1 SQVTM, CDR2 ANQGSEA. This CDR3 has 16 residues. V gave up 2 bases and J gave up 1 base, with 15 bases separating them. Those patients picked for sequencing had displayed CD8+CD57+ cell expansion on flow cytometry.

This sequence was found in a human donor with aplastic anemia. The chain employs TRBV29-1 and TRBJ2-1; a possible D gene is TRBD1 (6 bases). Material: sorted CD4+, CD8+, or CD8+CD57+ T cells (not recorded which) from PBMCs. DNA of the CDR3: TGCAGCGTTGAATTAACAGGGTTTGGATCCTACAATGAGCAGTTCTTC. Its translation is CSVELTGFGSYNEQFF.